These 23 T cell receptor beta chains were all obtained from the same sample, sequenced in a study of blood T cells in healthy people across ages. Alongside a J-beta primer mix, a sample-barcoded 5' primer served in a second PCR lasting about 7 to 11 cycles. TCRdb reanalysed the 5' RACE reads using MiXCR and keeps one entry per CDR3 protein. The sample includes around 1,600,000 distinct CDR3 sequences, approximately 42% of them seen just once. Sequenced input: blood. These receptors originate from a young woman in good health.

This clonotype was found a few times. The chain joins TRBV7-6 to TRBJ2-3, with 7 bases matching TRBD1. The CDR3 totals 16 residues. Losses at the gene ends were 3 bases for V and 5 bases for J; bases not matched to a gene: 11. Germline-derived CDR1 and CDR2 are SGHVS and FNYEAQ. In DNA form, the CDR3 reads TGTGCCAGCAGCTTGGTTGGGACAGTTGGAGGAGATACGCAGTATTTT. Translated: CASSLVGTVGGDTQYF. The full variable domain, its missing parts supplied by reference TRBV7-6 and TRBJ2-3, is GAGVSQSPRYKVTKRGQDVALRCDPISGHVSLYWYRQALGQGPEFLTYFNYEAQQDKSGLPNDRFSAERPEGSISTLTIQRTEQRDSAMYRCASSLVGTVGGDTQYFGPGTRLTVL.

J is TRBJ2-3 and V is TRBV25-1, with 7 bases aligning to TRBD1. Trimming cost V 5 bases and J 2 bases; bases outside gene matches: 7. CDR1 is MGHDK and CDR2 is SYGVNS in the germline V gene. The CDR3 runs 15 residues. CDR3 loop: CASSQEGQATDTQYF. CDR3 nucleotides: TGTGCCAGCAGTCAAGAAGGACAGGCCACAGATACGCAGTATTTT.

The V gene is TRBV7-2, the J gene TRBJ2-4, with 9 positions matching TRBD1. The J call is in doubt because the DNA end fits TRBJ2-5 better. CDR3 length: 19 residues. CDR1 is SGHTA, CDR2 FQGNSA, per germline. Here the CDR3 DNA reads TGTGCCAGCAGCCACCCCGGGACAGGGTACAGGGTTCGTGAAGAGACCCAGTACTTC. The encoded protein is CASSHPGTGYRVREETQYF.

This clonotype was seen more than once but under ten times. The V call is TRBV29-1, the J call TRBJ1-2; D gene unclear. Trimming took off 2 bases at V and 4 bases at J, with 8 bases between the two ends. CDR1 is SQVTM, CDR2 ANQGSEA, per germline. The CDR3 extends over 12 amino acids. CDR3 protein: CSVEPGVYGYTF. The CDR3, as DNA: TGCAGCGTTGAACCCGGGGTCTATGGCTACACCTTC.

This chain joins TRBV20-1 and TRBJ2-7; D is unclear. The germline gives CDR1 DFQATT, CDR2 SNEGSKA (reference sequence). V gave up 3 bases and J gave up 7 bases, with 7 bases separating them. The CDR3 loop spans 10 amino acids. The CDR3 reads CSASLYEQYF. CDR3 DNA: TGCAGTGCTAGTCTGTATGAGCAGTACTTC.

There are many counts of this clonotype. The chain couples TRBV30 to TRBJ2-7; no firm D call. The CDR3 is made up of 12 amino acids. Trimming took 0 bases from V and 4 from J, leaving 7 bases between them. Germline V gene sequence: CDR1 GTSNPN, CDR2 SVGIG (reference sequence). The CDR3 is CAWSVLGYEQYF. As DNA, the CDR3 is TGTGCCTGGAGTGTATTAGGTTACGAGCAGTACTTC.

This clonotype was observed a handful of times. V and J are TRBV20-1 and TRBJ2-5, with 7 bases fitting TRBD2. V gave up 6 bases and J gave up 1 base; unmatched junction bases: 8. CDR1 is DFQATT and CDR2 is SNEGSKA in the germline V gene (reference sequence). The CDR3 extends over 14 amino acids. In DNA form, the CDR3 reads TGCAGTGCCACCGCTGGGACTATCCAAGAGACCCAGTACTTC. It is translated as CSATAGTIQETQYF.

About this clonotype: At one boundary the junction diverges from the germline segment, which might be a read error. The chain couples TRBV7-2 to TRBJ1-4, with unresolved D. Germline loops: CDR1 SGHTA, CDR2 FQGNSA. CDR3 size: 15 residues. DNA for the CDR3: TGTGCCCGCAGCTCCTCGGCCCAAATTAATGAAAAACTGTTTTTT. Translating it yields CARSSSAQINEKLFF.

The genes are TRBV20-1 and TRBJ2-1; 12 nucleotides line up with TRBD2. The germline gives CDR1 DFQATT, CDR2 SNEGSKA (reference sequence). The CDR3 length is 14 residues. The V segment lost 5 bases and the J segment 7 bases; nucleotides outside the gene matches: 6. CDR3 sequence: CSASLAGGWNEQFF. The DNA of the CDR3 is TGCAGTGCTTCACTAGCGGGAGGATGGAATGAGCAGTTCTTC.

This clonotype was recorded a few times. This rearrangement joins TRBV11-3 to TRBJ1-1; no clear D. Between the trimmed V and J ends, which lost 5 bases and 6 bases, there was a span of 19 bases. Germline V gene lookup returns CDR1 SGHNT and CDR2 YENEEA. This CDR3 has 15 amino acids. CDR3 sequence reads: CASSPRGGSHAEAFF. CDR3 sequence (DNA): TGTGCCAGCAGCCCTCGGGGAGGGAGCCACGCTGAAGCTTTCTTT.

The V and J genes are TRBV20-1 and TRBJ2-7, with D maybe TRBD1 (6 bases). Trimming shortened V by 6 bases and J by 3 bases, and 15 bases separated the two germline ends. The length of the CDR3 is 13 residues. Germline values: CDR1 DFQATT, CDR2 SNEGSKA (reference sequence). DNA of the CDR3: TGCAGTGCCTTCAACAGGGTGGGCTACGAGCAGTACTTC. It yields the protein CSAFNRVGYEQYF.

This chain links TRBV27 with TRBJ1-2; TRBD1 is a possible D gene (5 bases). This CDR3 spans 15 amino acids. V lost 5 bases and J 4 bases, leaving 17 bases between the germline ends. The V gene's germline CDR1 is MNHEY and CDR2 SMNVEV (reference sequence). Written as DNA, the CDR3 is TGTGCCAGCAGTCCAACCCCCGGGACCCTCTATGGCTACACCTTC. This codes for CASSPTPGTLYGYTF.

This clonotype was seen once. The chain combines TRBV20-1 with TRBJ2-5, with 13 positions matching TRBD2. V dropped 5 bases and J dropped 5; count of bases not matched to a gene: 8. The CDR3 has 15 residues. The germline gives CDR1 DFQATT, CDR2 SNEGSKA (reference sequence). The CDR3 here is CSAELAGGPGETQYF. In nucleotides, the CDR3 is TGCAGTGCTGAACTAGCGGGAGGGCCAGGGGAGACCCAGTACTTC.

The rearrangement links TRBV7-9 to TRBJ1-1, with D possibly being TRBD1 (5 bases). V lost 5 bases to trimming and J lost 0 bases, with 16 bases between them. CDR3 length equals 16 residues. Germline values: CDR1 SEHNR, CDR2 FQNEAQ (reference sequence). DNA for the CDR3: TGTGCCAGCAGCCCCGCGGGACTTTCCATGAACACTGAAGCTTTCTTT. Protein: CASSPAGLSMNTEAFF.

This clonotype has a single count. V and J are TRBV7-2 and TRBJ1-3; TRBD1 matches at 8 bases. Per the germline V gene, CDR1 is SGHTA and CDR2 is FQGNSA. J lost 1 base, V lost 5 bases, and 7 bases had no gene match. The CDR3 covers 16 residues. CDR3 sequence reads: CASSQGARPSGNTIYF. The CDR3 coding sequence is TGTGCCAGCAGCCAGGGGGCAAGGCCTTCTGGAAACACCATATATTTT.

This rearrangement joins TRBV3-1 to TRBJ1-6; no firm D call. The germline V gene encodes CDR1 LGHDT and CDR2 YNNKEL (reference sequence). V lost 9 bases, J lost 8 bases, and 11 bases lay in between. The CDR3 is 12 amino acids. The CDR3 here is CARDRAYSPLHF. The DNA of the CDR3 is TGTGCCAGAGACCGGGCGTATTCACCCCTCCACTTT.

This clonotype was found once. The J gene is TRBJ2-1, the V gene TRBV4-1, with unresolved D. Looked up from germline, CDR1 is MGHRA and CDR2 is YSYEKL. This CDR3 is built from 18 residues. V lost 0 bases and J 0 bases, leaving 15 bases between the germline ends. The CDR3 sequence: CASSQDVTTRSSYNEQFF. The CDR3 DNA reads TGCGCCAGCAGCCAAGATGTCACTACTCGTTCCTCCTACAATGAGCAGTTCTTC.

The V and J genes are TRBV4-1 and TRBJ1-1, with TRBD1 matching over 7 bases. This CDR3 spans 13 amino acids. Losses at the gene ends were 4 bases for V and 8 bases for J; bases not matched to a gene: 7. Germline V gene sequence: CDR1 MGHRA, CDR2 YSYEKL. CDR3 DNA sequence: TGCGCCAGCAGCCGAACCGGGACAGTCGAAGCTTTCTTT. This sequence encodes CASSRTGTVEAFF.

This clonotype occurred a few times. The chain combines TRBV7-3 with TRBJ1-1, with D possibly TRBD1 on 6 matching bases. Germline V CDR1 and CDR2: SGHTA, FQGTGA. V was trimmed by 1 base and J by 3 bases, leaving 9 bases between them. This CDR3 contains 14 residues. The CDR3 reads CASSLSRGDTEAFF. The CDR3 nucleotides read TGTGCCAGCAGCTTAAGCAGGGGAGACACTGAAGCTTTCTTT.

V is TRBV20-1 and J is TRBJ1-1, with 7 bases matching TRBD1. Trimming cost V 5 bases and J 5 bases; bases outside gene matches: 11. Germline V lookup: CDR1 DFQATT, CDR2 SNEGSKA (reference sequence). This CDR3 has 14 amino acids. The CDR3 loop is CSASNYRGDTEAFF. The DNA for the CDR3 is TGCAGTGCTTCAAACTACAGGGGTGATACTGAAGCTTTCTTT.

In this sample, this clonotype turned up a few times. CDR3 DNA: TGTGCCAGCAGCCGGACAGGGCCCGAGACCCAGTACTTC. Translation gives CASSRTGPETQYF. V is TRBV7-9 and J is TRBJ2-5; 8 bases line up with TRBD1. Germline V gene sequence: CDR1 SEHNR, CDR2 FQNEAQ (reference sequence). This CDR3 is built from 13 residues. The V segment lost 5 bases and the J segment 5 bases; nucleotides outside the gene matches: 4. The whole variable domain, filled in from reference TRBV7-9 and TRBJ2-5, reads DTGVSQNPRHKITKRGQNVTFRCDPISEHNRLYWYRQTLGQGPEFLTYFQNEAQLEKSRLLSDRFSAERPKGSFSTLEIQRTEQGDSAMYLCASSRTGPETQYFGPGTRLLVL.

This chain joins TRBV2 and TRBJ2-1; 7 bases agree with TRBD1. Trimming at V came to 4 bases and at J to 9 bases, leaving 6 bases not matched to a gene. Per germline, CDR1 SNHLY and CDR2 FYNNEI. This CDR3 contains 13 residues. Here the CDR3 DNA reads TGTGCCAGCAGTGTTCAGGGGGTTGGTGAGCAGTTCTTC. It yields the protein CASSVQGVGEQFF.

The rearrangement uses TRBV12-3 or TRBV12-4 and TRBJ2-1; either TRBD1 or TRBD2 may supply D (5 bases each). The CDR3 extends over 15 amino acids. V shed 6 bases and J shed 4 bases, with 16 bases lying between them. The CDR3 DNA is TGTGCCAGCAGCCGCCGGGACGGGCCATACAATGAGCAGTTCTTC. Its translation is CASSRRDGPYNEQFF.